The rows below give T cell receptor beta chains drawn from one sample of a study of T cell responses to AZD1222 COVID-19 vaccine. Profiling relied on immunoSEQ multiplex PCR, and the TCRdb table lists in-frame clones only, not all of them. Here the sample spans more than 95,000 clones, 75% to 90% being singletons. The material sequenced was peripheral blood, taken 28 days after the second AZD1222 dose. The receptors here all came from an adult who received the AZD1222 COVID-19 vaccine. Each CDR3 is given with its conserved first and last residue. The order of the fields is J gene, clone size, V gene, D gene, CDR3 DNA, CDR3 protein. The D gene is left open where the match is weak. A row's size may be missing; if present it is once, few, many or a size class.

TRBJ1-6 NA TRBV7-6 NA TGTGCCAGCAGCTTAGGTTCCTATAATTCACCCCTCCACTTT CASSLGSYNSPLHF
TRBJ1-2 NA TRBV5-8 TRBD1 TGTGCCAGCAGCGGATGGGGACAGGGCAATGGCTACACCTTC CASSGWGQGNGYTF
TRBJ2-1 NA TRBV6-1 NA TGTGCCAGCAGTGAAGCATCGGTAGCCTCCTACAATGAGCAGTTCTTC CASSEASVASYNEQFF
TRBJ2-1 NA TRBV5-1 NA TGCGCCAGCAGCTTAGGGGCTTTAACCTACAATGAGCAGTTCTTC CASSLGALTYNEQFF
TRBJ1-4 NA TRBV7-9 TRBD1 TGTGCCAGCAGCTCCGGGACAGGGGCTGGAGAAAAACTGTTTTTT CASSSGTGAGEKLFF
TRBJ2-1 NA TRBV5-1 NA TGCGCCAGCAGCCGAGGCTCCGGCAATGAGCAGTTCTTC CASSRGSGNEQFF
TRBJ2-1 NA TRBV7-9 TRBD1 TGTGCCAGCAGCAAAGAGCCAGGGGGCTATGAGCAGTTCTTC CASSKEPGGYEQFF
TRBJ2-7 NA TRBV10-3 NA TGTGCCATCATGGCGGGACAGAGCTCCTACGAGCAGTACTTC CAIMAGQSSYEQYF
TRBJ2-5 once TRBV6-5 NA TGTGCCAGCAGCCCGATACAGGGCGGCAAGACCCAGTACTTC CASSPIQGGKTQYF
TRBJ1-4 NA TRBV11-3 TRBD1 TGTGCCAGCAGCTTGACAGGGGCGGATGAAAAACTGTTTTTT CASSLTGADEKLFF
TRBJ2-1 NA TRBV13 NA TGTGCCAGCAGCTCCCACTACAATGAGCAGTTCTTC CASSSHYNEQFF
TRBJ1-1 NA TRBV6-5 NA TGTGCCAGCAGTCCCGGGGAAGGTGGCACTGAAGCTTTCTTT CASSPGEGGTEAFF
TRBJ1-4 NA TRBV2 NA TGTGCCAGCAGTGAACGGGGGGGGAAACTGTTTTTT CASSERGGKLFF
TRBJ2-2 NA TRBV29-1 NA TGCAGCGTTACAGGGACGAACACCGGGGAGCTGTTTTTT CSVTGTNTGELFF
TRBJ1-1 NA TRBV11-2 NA TGTGCCAGCAGCCAGAACACCTACACTGAAGCTTTCTTT CASSQNTYTEAFF
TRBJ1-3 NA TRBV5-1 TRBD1 TGCGCCAGCAGCTTGCAGGGGGCGGAGAACACCATATATTTT CASSLQGAENTIYF
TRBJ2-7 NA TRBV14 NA TGTGCCAGCAGCCAAGAATGGGGGATTATCCACGAGCAGTACTTC CASSQEWGIIHEQYF
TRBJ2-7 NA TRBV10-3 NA TGTGCCATCCGGACGGTGAGCTCCTACGAGCAGTACTTC CAIRTVSSYEQYF
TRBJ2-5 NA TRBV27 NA TGTGCCAGCAGTTTGAGGAGGGCAGGGGGGGAGACCCAGTACTTC CASSLRRAGGETQYF
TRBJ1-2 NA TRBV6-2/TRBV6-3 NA TGTGCCAGCAGTTACACCCGGGCGCAGAACTATGGCTACACCTTC CASSYTRAQNYGYTF